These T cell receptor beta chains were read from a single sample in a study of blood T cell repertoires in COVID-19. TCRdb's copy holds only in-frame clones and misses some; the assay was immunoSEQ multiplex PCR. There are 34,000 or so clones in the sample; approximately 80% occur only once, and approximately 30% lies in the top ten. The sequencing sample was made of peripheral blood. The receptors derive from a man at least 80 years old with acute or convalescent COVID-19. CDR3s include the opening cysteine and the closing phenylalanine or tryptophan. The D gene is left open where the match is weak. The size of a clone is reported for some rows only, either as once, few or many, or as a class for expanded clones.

CDR3 DNA: TGCGCCAGCAGCTTGGTTGGACTAGCGGGAGGGTACAATGAGCAGTTCTTC
CDR3 protein: CASSLVGLAGGYNEQFF
J gene: TRBJ2-1
D gene: TRBD2
clone size: once
V gene: TRBV5-1

CDR3 DNA: TGTGCCGCAGGGTTGAACACCATATATTTT
CDR3 protein: CAAGLNTIYF
J gene: TRBJ1-3
D gene: NA
clone size: once
V gene: TRBV11-2

CDR3 DNA: TGTGCCAGCGTCAGGAGCGGGGGGGATACGCAGTATTTT
CDR3 protein: CASVRSGGDTQYF
J gene: TRBJ2-3
D gene: TRBD2
clone size: NA
V gene: TRBV7-9

CDR3 DNA: TGTGCCAGCAGAGGTCTGGGGGGGCGCAACTCCTACGAGCAGTACTTC
CDR3 protein: CASRGLGGRNSYEQYF
J gene: TRBJ2-7
D gene: NA
clone size: NA
V gene: TRBV28

CDR3 DNA: TGTGCCAGCTCAAGGGACAGGGGTGGTCAGCCCCAGCATTTT
CDR3 protein: CASSRDRGGQPQHF
J gene: TRBJ1-5
D gene: TRBD1
clone size: once
V gene: TRBV18

CDR3 DNA: TGTGCCACCAGTGACCGGGACAAGCCATGGGAGACCCAGTACTTC
CDR3 protein: CATSDRDKPWETQYF
J gene: TRBJ2-5
D gene: NA
clone size: NA
V gene: TRBV24-1

CDR3 DNA: TGTGCCACCAGGGGAACAGGGGGCGATGGCTACACCTTC
CDR3 protein: CATRGTGGDGYTF
J gene: TRBJ1-2
D gene: TRBD1
clone size: NA
V gene: TRBV24-1

CDR3 DNA: TGTGCCAGCAGCTTGGTGACTAGCGGGGGTCCCCCCTACGAGCAGTACTTC
CDR3 protein: CASSLVTSGGPPYEQYF
J gene: TRBJ2-7
D gene: TRBD2
clone size: NA
V gene: TRBV5-6

CDR3 DNA: TGTGCCACCAGCAGAGGTTTAAACACTGAAGCTTTCTTT
CDR3 protein: CATSRGLNTEAFF
J gene: TRBJ1-1
D gene: NA
clone size: once
V gene: TRBV15

CDR3 DNA: TGTGCCAGCAGCTTGGCCGGTAGGGGTCACGAGCAGTACTTC
CDR3 protein: CASSLAGRGHEQYF
J gene: TRBJ2-7
D gene: NA
clone size: once
V gene: TRBV5-4

CDR3 DNA: TGTGCCTGGAGTTTGCTAGCGGGGGCCTACGAGCAGTACTTC
CDR3 protein: CAWSLLAGAYEQYF
J gene: TRBJ2-7
D gene: TRBD2
clone size: NA
V gene: TRBV30

CDR3 DNA: TGTGCCAGTGCCAGGGGCCTTAATCAGCCCCAGCATTTT
CDR3 protein: CASARGLNQPQHF
J gene: TRBJ1-5
D gene: NA
clone size: NA
V gene: TRBV12-3/TRBV12-4

CDR3 DNA: TGTGCCAGCAGTGACTCTACTCAGCAGTTCTTC
CDR3 protein: CASSDSTQQFF
J gene: TRBJ2-1
D gene: NA
clone size: few
V gene: TRBV6-4

CDR3 DNA: TGTGCCAGCAGCCACGCCGGGACATCAGCCTACGAGCAGTACTTC
CDR3 protein: CASSHAGTSAYEQYF
J gene: TRBJ2-7
D gene: NA
clone size: NA
V gene: TRBV7-9

CDR3 DNA: TGTGCCAGCAGCTTAGTCGACAGGGGGCATGGCTACACCTTC
CDR3 protein: CASSLVDRGHGYTF
J gene: TRBJ1-2
D gene: TRBD1
clone size: NA
V gene: TRBV7-8

CDR3 DNA: TGCAGCGTTGAAAAGGGGGTGACTGAAGCTTTCTTT
CDR3 protein: CSVEKGVTEAFF
J gene: TRBJ1-1
D gene: NA
clone size: NA
V gene: TRBV29-1